The TCR beta chain described here comes from a study of CD8 T cells in ankylosing spondylitis. A note on this clonotype: Its antigen is unidentified.

Quantitative barcoded 5'-RACE was used to prepare TCR beta libraries. TCRdb reprocessed the 5' RACE reads via MiXCR and lists one record per CDR3 protein. The sample lists roughly 470,000 distinct CDR3 sequences, 25% to 30% occurring once. Notes on the study in general: Seven or eight highly homologous variants formed a TCR beta motif that appeared characteristic of ankylosing spondylitis blood.

This TCR came from a male donor with ankylosing spondylitis. The source material was blood, either unsorted or a sorted T cell fraction (not recorded which).

The CDR3 is CASSLGGSHNEQFF. In DNA form, the CDR3 reads TGTGCCAGCAGCTTGGGCGGGAGTCACAATGAGCAGTTCTTC. The rearrangement links TRBV5-5 to TRBJ2-1; 7 bases align to TRBD2. This CDR3 has 14 amino acids. Looked up from germline, CDR1 is SGHKS and CDR2 is YYEKEE (reference sequence). V was pared by 0 bases and J by 5 bases, with 2 bases of the junction left unmatched.